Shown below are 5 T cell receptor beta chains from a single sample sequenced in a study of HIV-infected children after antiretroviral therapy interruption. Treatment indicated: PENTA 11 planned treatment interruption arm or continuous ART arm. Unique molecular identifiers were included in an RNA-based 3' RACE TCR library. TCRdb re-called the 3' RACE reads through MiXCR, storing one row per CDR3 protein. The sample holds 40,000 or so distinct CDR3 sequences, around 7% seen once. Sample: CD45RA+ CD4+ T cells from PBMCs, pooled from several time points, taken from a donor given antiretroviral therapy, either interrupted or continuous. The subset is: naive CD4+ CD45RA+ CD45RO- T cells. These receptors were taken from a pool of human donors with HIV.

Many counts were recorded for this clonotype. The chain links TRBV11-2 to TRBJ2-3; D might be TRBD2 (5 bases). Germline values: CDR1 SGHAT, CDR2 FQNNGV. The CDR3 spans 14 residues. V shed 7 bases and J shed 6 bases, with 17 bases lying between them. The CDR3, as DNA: TGTGCCAGCACAATAGGACTCTTCTCCGATACGCAGTATTTT. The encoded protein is CASTIGLFSDTQYF.

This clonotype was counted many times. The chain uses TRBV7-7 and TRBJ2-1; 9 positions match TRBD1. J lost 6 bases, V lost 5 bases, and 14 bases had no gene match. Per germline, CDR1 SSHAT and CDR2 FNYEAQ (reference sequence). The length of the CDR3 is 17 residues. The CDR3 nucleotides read TGTGCCAGCAGCCGGGGACAGGGAGCCTCAAATGGCAATGAGCAGTTCTTC. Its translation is CASSRGQGASNGNEQFF.

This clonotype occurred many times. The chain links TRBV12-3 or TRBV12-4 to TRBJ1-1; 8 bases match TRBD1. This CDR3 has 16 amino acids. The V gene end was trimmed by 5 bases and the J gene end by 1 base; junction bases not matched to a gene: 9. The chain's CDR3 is CASSVGQGRRNTEAFF. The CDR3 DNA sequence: TGTGCCAGCAGTGTCGGACAGGGAAGGAGGAACACTGAAGCTTTCTTT.

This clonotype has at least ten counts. The CDR3 loop reads CSVDSSGGAGDTQYF. CDR3 coding DNA: TGCAGCGTTGACTCTAGCGGGGGGGCGGGAGATACGCAGTATTTT. V and J are TRBV29-1 and TRBJ2-3; TRBD2 matches at 12 bases. From germline, CDR1 is SQVTM and CDR2 ANQGSEA. Unmatched junction bases numbered 6, after V lost 3 bases and J lost 5 bases. The CDR3 runs 15 residues.

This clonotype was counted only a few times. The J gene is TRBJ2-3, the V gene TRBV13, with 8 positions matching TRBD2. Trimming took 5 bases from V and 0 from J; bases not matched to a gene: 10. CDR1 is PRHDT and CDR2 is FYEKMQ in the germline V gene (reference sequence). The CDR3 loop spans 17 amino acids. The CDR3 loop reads CASSPTLAGGSTDTQYF. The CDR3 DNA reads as TGTGCCAGCAGCCCAACTCTGGCGGGAGGAAGCACAGATACGCAGTATTTT.